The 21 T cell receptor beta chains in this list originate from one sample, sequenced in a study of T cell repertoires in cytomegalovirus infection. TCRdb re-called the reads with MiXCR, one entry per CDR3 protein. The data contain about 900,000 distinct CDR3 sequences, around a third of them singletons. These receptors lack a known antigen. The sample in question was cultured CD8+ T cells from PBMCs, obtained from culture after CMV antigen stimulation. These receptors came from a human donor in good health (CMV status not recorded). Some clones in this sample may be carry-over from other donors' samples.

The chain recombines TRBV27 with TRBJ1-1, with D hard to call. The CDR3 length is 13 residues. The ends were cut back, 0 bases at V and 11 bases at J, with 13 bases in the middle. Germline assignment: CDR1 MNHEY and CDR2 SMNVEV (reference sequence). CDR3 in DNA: TGTGCCAGCAGTTTATCAAGGGATGGAGGGGCTTTCTTT. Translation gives CASSLSRDGGAFF.

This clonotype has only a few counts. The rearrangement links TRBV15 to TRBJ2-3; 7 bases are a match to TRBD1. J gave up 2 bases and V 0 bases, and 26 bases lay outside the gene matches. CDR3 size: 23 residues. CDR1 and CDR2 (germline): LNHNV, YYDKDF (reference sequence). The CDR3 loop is CATSRDLPLTGSVLAQSTDTQYF. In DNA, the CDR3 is TGTGCCACCAGCAGAGATCTACCCCTGACAGGGTCGGTTTTAGCCCAGTCCACAGATACGCAGTATTTT.

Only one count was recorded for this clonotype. The CDR3 loop is CASRDEPTTDTQYF. Written as DNA, the CDR3 is TGCGCCAGCAGGGACGAGCCCACCACAGATACGCAGTATTTT. J is TRBJ2-3 and V is TRBV5-1, with no clear D. Trimming left V 5 bases short and J 2 bases short, with 12 bases between. The CDR3 has 14 amino acids. Germline loops: CDR1 SGHRS, CDR2 YFSETQ.

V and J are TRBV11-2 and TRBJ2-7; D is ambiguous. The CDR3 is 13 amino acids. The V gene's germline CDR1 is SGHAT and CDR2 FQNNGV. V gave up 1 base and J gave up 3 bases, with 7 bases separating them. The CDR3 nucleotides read TGTGCCAGCAGCTTAGGCCTAATCTACGAGCAGTACGTC. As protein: CASSLGLIYEQYV.

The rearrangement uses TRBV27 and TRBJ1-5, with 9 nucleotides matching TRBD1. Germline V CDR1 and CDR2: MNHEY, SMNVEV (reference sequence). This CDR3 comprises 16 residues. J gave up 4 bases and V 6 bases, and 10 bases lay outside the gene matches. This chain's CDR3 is CASRRTGDPGNQPQHF. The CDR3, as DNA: TGTGCCAGCAGAAGGACAGGGGACCCTGGGAATCAGCCCCAGCATTTT.

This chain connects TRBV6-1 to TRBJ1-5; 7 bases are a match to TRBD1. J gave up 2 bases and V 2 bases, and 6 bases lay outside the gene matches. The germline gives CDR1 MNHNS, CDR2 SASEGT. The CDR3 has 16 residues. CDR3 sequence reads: CASSERDDRGNQPQHF. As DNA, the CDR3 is TGTGCCAGCAGTGAACGGGACGACAGGGGCAATCAGCCCCAGCATTTT.

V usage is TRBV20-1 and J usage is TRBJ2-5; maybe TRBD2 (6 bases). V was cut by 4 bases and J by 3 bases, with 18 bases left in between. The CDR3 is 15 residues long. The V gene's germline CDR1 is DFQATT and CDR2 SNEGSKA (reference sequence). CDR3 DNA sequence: TGCAGTGCTAAACCCGTAGCCGGGAGTGAAGAGACCCAGTACTTC. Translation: CSAKPVAGSEETQYF.

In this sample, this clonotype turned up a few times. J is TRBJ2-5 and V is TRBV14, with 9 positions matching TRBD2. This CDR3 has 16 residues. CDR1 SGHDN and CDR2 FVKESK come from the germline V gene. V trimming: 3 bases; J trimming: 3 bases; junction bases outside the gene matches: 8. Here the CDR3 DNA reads TGTGCCAGCAGCCACCCTGGCGGGGGGGCCGAAGAGACCCAGTACTTC. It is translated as CASSHPGGGAEETQYF. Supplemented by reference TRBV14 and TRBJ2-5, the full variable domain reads EAGVTQFPSHSVIEKGQTVTLRCDPISGHDNLYWYRRVMGKEIKFLLHFVKESKQDESGMPNNRFLAERTGGTYSTLKVQPAELEDSGVYFCASSHPGGGAEETQYFGPGTRLLVL.

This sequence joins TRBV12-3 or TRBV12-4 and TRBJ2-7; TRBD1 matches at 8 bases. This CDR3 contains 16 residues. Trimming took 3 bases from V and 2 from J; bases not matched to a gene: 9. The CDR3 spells CASSFEGQGAAYEQYV. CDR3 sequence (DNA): TGTGCCAGCAGTTTTGAAGGACAGGGCGCCGCCTACGAGCAGTACGTC.

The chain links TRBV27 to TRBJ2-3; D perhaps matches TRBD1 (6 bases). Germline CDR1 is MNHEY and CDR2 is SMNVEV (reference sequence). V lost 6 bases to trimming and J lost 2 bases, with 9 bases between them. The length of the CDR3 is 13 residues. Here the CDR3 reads CASRGHLTDTQYF. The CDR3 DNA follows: TGTGCCAGCAGGGGACACCTCACAGATACGCAGTATTTT.

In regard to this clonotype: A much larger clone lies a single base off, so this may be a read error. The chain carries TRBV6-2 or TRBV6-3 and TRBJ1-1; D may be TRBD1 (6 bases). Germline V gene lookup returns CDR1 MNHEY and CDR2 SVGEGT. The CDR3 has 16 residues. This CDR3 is CANSNTAQGRNTEAFF. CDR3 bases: TGTGCCAACAGTAACACCGCACAGGGACGGAACACTGAAGCTTTCTTT.

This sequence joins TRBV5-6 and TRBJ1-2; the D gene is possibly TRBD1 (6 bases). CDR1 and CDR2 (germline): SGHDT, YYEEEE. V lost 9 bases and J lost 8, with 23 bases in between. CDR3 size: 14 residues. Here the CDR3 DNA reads TGTGCCACCTTGCTCGCGAGGGGGTACCAGGGCTACACCTTC. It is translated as CATLLARGYQGYTF.

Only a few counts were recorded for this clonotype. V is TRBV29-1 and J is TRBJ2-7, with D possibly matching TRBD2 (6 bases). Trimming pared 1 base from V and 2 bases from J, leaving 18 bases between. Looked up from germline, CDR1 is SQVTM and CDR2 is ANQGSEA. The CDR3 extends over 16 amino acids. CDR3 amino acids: CSVEGVRDSLAYEQYF. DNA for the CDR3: TGCAGCGTTGAAGGGGTGCGGGACTCCCTCGCCTACGAGCAGTACTTC.

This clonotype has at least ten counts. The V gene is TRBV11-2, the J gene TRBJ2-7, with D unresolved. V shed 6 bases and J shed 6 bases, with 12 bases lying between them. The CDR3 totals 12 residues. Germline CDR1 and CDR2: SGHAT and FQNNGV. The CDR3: CASRGSSSEQYV. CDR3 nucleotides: TGTGCCAGCAGGGGCAGTAGCTCCGAGCAGTACGTC.

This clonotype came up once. The CDR3 DNA sequence: TGTGCCACCAGCCCTCGAGGGGGGAACACTGAAGCTTTCTTT. Its translation is CATSPRGGNTEAFF. The chain carries TRBV15 and TRBJ1-1; possibly TRBD1 for D (6 bases). The V gene lost 5 bases and the J gene lost 1 base, with 11 bases spanning the gap. The CDR3 has 14 amino acids. The germline V gene encodes CDR1 LNHNV and CDR2 YYDKDF (reference sequence).

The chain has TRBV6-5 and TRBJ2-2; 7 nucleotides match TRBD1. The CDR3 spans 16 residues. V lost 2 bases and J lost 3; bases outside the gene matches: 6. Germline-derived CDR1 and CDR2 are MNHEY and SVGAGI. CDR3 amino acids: CASSYGVGTDTGELFF. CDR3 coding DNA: TGTGCCAGCAGTTACGGGGTCGGGACAGACACCGGGGAGCTGTTTTTT.

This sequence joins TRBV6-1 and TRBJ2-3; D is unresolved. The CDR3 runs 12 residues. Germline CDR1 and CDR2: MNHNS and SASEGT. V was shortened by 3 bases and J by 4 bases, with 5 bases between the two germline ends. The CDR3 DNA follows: TGTGCCAGCAGTGAGTGGCCAGATACGCAGTATTTT. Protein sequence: CASSEWPDTQYF.

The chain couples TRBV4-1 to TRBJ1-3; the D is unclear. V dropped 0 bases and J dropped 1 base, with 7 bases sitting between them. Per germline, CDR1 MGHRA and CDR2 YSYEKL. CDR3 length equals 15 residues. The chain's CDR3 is CASSQEAASGNTIYF. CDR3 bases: TGCGCCAGCAGCCAAGAGGCGGCATCTGGAAACACCATATATTTT.

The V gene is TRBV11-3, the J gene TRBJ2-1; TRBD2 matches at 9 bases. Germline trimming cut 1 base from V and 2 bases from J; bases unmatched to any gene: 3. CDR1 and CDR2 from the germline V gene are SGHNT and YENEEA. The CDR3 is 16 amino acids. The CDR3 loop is CASSLGTSVTYNEQFF. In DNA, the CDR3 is TGTGCCAGCAGCTTAGGGACTAGCGTAACCTACAATGAGCAGTTCTTC.

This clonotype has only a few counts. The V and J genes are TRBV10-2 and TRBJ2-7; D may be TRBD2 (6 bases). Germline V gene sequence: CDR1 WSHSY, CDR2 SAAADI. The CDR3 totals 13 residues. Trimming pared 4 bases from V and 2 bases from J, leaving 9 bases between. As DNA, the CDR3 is TGCGCCAGCAGTGGCCCGGGGGCCTACGAGCAGTACTTC. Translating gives CASSGPGAYEQYF.

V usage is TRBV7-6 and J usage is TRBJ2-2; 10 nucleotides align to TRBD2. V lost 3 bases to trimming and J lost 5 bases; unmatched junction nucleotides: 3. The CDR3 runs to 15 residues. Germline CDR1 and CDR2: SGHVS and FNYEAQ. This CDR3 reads CASSFSGGKTGELFF. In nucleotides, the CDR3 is TGTGCCAGCAGCTTTAGCGGGGGGAAGACCGGGGAGCTGTTTTTT. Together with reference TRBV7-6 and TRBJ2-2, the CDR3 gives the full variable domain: GAGVSQSPRYKVTKRGQDVALRCDPISGHVSLYWYRQALGQGPEFLTYFNYEAQQDKSGLPNDRFSAERPEGSISTLTIQRTEQRDSAMYRCASSFSGGKTGELFFGEGSRLTVL.